This record covers a single T cell receptor (beta chain). Its cognate antigen has yet to be identified. There are no base qualities to consult, and no much larger clone falls within one base. These data come from a study of CD8 T cells in Susac syndrome (dated by TCRdb to the late 2010s). General notes on the study: Whether CD8+ T cell activation and differentiation in Susac syndrome was antigen driven was tested using repertoire sequencing.

Peripheral blood CD8+ and CD4+ T cells from healthy donors, Susac syndrome patients and multiple sclerosis patients were profiled by high-throughput TCR beta sequencing. Treatment-naive patients with stable or active relapsing-remitting disease fulfilling revised McDonald criteria were used as multiple sclerosis controls. Bulk CD8+ and CD4+ T cells were purified by magnetic negative isolation, while CD8+ TEMRA cells were enriched using FACS. Blood was collected in EDTA tubes and processed within 24 hours, with PBMCs isolated through density gradient centrifugation. PBMCs intended for TCR sequencing were frozen in liquid nitrogen and were later thawed in a 37 degrees C water bath. Purity of sorted or isolated CD4+, CD8+ and CD8+ TEMRA cells was at least 90%. RNA was extracted with the RNeasy kit and roughly 0.45 to 1 ug was reverse transcribed using random hexamers. The immunoSEQ multiplex PCR assay, covering 54 Vbeta and 13 Jbeta segments, was used to amplify TCR beta CDR3 regions. Bias from PCR amplification was corrected by using a synthetic template baseline for primer optimization and for computational correction. The original methods were these. Reads were annotated to V, D and J genes according to IMGT and were analyzed with immunoSEQ Analyzer, with only productive sequences retained. Clonality was computed as one minus Shannon entropy normalized by log2 of the number of productive unique sequences. Public and private clones were assessed among the 100 most prevalent clones of each patient and control. Susac-specific clones were defined as absent from healthy and MS cohorts, over a thousand published viral clones and other ImmuneACCESS disease sequences. TCRdb reworked the public reads: Q25 trimming with fastp, MiXCR clone assembly, productive beta chains retained. Every CDR3 protein is listed once, alongside the most common genes and DNA of its rows. TCRdb, rather than the study authors, made the V and J calls. The sample table shows some 110,000 distinct CDR3 sequences, and approximately 93% are seen once. 0.093% of the sample rests with the top ten.

The investigation overall reported the following: The number of individuals in the TCR sequencing and HLA analysis was acknowledged as relatively small.

The CDR3, cysteine through phenylalanine, is 17 amino acids long. Only the CDR3 portion is preserved as DNA: 51 bases, with reading frame beginning at the first base. V drops 3 bases and J drops 0 bases, leaving 12 bases in between. The germline V gene (reference sequence) yields LNHDA for CDR1 and SQIVND for CDR2. The TCR comes from a human donor with multiple sclerosis. Sequencing used CD4+ T cells from PBMCs. The chain was built from TRBV19 and TRBJ2-6; TRBD1 is a possible D gene, resting on 6 matching bases. The CDR3 region: CASSISTGNSGANVLTF. The nucleotide sequence is given as TGTGCCAGTAGTATTAGTACAGGGAACTCTGGGGCCAACGTCCTGACTTTC.